The rows below give T cell receptor beta chains drawn from one sample of a study of siplizumab effects on memory and regulatory T cells. Using immunoSEQ multiplex PCR, the repertoire was profiled, and TCRdb retains in-frame clones only, with some absent. The sample contains some 100,000 clones, around 90% of which appear only once. The sequencing sample was made of Tregs sorted from blood. The receptors derive from a human donor in good health. CDR3s include the opening cysteine and the closing phenylalanine or tryptophan. Fields, in order: clone size, V gene, D gene, J gene, CDR3 protein, CDR3 DNA. The D gene is left open where the match is weak. A clone size is listed for some rows: how often the clone was seen (once, few, many), or a class if it is expanded.

>.|TRBV5-6|TRBD1|TRBJ2-2
CASSRDRARTGELFF
TGTGCCAGCAGCCGGGACAGGGCCCGCACCGGGGAGCTGTTTTTT
>.|TRBV6-5|.|TRBJ1-2
CASSSPMSGYTF
TGTGCCAGCAGTTCCCCAATGAGTGGCTACACCTTC
>.|TRBV19|TRBD2|TRBJ2-1
CASSNTPRGLAHNEQFF
TGTGCCAGTAGTAACACCCCCCGCGGACTAGCGCACAATGAGCAGTTCTTC
>once|TRBV5-1|.|TRBJ2-3
CASSLATDTQYF
TGCGCCAGCAGCTTGGCCACAGATACGCAGTATTTT
>.|TRBV5-1|TRBD1|TRBJ2-3
CASNVLRTGGDTQYF
TGCGCCAGCAATGTGTTGAGGACAGGGGGAGATACGCAGTATTTT
>.|TRBV23-1|.|TRBJ2-1
CASSQSPGYNEQFF
TGCGCCAGCAGTCAATCCCCGGGATACAATGAGCAGTTCTTC
>.|TRBV11-3|.|TRBJ1-1
CASSIQRGAEAFF
TGTGCCAGCAGCATTCAAAGGGGCGCTGAAGCTTTCTTT
>.|TRBV6-5|TRBD1|TRBJ2-7
CASSSPGQLIYEQYF
TGTGCCAGCAGCTCGCCGGGACAGCTCATCTACGAGCAGTACTTC
>.|TRBV29-1|TRBD1|TRBJ1-2
CSVGYLGQGRRGYTF
TGCAGCGTTGGCTACCTTGGACAGGGACGTCGAGGCTACACCTTC
>.|TRBV5-1|TRBD2|TRBJ2-6
CASKVVAGFSGANVLTF
TGCGCCAGCAAGGTAGTAGCGGGATTCTCTGGGGCCAACGTCCTGACTTTC
>.|TRBV2|.|TRBJ2-1
CASSRLGGEQFF
TGTGCCAGCAGCAGGCTGGGGGGCGAGCAGTTCTTC
>few|TRBV18|TRBD1|TRBJ2-5
CASSPPVVRGRGETQYF
TGTGCCAGCTCACCACCGGTAGTCAGGGGGCGCGGAGAGACCCAGTACTTC
>.|TRBV19|.|TRBJ2-1
CASSPLFMGTYNEQFF
TGTGCCAGTAGTCCACTCTTTATGGGGACCTACAATGAGCAGTTCTTC
>.|TRBV28|.|TRBJ2-2
CASSLVGGYTGELFF
TGTGCCAGCAGCCTCGTCGGGGGATACACCGGGGAGCTGTTTTTT
>.|TRBV20-1|.|TRBJ2-3
CSASHGDTQYF
TGCAGTGCTAGTCATGGGGATACGCAGTATTTT
>.|TRBV27|.|TRBJ2-7
CASKLDSGNEQYF
TGTGCCAGCAAGTTAGACAGCGGTAACGAGCAGTACTTC
>.|TRBV18|TRBD2|TRBJ2-7
CASSPSGGIYEQYF
TGTGCCAGCTCACCGAGCGGGGGGATTTACGAGCAGTACTTC
>.|TRBV7-8|.|TRBJ2-7
CASSYQGTPTEEQYF
TGTGCCAGCAGCTACCAGGGGACCCCTACGGAAGAGCAGTACTTC
>.|TRBV7-9|TRBD1|TRBJ2-1
CASSSGRTGYNEQFF
TGTGCCAGCAGCTCGGGAAGGACAGGTTACAATGAGCAGTTCTTC
>.|TRBV10-1|.|TRBJ2-3
CASSDAASTSTDTQYF
TGCGCCAGCAGTGATGCTGCAAGTACTAGCACAGATACGCAGTATTTT
>.|TRBV19|.|TRBJ2-5
CASSIGAAEQETQYF
TGTGCCAGTAGTATCGGGGCCGCAGAACAAGAGACCCAGTACTTC
>.|TRBV11-3|.|TRBJ2-1
CASSSRSGASSYNEQFF
TGTGCCAGCAGCTCCCGTTCAGGAGCCAGCTCCTACAATGAGCAGTTCTTC
>.|TRBV5-1|TRBD2|TRBJ2-3
CASSSPRLAGETDTQYF
TGCGCCAGCAGCTCCCCACGACTAGCGGGAGAGACAGATACGCAGTATTTT
>.|TRBV6-1|TRBD1|TRBJ1-5
CASSPHRGQPQHF
TGTGCCAGCAGTCCTCACAGGGGACAGCCCCAGCATTTT
>.|TRBV19|.|TRBJ1-2
CASSISRASKGYTF
TGTGCCAGTAGTATAAGTCGGGCCTCGAAAGGCTACACCTTC
>.|TRBV5-1|TRBD2|TRBJ2-2
CASSLARTSGRHTGELFF
TGCGCCAGCAGCTTAGCACGTACTAGCGGGAGGCACACCGGGGAGCTGTTTTTT
>.|TRBV7-9|TRBD2|TRBJ2-1
CASSLGEGRSNEQFF
TGTGCCAGCAGCTTAGGGGAGGGCCGTTCCAATGAGCAGTTCTTC